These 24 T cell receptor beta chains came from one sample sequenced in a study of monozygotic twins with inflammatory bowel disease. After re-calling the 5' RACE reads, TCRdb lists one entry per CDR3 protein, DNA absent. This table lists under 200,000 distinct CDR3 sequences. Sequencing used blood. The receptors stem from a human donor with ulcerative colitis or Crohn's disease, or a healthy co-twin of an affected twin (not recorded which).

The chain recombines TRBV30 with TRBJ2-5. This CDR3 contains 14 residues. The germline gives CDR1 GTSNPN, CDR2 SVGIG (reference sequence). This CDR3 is CAWSVQSLGETQYF.

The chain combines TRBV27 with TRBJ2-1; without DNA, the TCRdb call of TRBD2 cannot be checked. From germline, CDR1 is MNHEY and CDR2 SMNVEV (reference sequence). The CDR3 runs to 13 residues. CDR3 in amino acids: CASRKAGGNEQFF.

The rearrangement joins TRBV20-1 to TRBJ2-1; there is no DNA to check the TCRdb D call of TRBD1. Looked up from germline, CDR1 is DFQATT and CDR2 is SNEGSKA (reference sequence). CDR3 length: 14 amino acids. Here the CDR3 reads CSASPPLTSYEQFF.

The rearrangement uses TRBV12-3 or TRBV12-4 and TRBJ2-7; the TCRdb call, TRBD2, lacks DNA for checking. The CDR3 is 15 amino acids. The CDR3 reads CASSFRTSGKYEQYF.

The CDR3 sequence is CASSIEEDKGRQPQHF. The rearrangement links TRBV19 to TRBJ1-5; TCRdb picks TRBD1, but there is no DNA to check that call. The germline gives CDR1 LNHDA, CDR2 SQIVND (reference sequence). The CDR3 has 16 amino acids.

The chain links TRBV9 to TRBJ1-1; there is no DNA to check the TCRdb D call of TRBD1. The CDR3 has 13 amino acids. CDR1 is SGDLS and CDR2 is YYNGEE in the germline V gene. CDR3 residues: CASSRDSDTEAFF.

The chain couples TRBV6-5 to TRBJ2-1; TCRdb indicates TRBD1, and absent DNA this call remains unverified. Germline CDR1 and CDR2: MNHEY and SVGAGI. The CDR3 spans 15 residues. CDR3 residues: CASSYRGAGYNEQFF.

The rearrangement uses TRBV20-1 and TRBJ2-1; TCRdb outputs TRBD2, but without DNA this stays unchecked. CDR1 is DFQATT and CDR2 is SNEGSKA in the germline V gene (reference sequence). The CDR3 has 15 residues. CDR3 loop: CSAIISGRAYNEQFF.

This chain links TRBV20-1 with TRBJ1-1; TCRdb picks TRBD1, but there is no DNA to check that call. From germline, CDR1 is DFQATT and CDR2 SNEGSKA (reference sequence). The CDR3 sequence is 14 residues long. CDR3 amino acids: CSTPGQSRRTEAFF.

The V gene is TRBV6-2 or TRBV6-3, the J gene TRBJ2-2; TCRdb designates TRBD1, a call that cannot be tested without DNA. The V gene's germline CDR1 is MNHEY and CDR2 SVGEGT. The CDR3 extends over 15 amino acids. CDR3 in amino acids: CASSWTDGAPGELFF.

CDR3 sequence reads: CASSLGYRGNSPLHF. This chain links TRBV28 with TRBJ1-6; TCRdb proposes TRBD1, but this gene call is untestable without DNA. The CDR3 length is 15 residues. The germline V gene encodes CDR1 MDHEN and CDR2 SYDVKM.

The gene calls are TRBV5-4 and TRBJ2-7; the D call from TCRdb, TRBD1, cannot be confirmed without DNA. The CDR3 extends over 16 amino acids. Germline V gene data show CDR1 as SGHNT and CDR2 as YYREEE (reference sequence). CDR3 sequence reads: CASSPRGRPDRYEQYF.

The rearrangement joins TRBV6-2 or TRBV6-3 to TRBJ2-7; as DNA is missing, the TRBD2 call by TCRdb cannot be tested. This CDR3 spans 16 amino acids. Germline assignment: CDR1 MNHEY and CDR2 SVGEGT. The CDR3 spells CASSYTESGRAYEQYF.

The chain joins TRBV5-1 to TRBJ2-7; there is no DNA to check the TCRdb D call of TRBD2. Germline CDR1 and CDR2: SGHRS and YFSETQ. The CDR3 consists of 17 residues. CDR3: CASSKGPGTGTSYEQYF.

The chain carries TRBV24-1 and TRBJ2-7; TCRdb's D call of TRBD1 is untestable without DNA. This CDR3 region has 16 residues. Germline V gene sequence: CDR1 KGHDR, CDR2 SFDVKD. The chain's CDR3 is CATSDPVRDRGLEQYF.

The CDR3 loop reads CASSLVGGEDNSPLHF. J is TRBJ1-6 and V is TRBV5-6; there is no DNA to check the TCRdb D call of TRBD1. The germline gives CDR1 SGHDT, CDR2 YYEEEE. The CDR3 runs 16 residues.

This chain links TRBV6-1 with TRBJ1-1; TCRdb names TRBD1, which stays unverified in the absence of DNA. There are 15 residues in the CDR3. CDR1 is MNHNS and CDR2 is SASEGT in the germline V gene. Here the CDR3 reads CASSEVPRDGTEVFF.

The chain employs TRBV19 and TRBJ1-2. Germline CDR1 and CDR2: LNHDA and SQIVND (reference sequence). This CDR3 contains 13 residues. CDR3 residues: CASKMGNSPGYTF. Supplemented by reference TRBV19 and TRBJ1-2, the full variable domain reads DGGITQSPKYLFRKEGQNVTLSCEQNLNHDAMYWYRQDPGQGLRLIYYSQIVNDFQKGDIAEGYSVSREKKESFPLTVTSAQKNPTAFYLCASKMGNSPGYTFGSGTRLTVV.

CDR3 sequence: CASSPDRSIYEQYF. This chain joins TRBV18 and TRBJ2-7. Germline CDR1 and CDR2: KGHSH and LQKENI. The CDR3 length is 14 residues. Combining the CDR3 with reference TRBV18 and TRBJ2-7 gives the whole variable domain NAGVMQNPRHLVRRRGQEARLRCSPMKGHSHVYWYRQLPEEGLKFMVYLQKENIIDESGMPKERFSAEFPKEGPSILRIQQVVRGDSAAYFCASSPDRSIYEQYFGPGTRLTVT.

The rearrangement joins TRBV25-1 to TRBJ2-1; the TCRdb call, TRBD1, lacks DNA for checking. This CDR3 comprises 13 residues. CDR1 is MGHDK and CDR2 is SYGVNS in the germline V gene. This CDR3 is CASTGTEVRGQFF.

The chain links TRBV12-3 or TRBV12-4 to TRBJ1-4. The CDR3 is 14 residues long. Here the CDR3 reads CASSLMGSNEKLFF.

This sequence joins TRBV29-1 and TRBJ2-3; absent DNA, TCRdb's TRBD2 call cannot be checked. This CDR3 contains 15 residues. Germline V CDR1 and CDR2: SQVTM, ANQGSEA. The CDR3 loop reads CSLTSGLAGADTQYF.

CDR3 amino acids: CAWRRGVSGTEAFF. The chain carries TRBV30 and TRBJ1-1; there is no DNA to check the TCRdb D call of TRBD1. The CDR3 length is 14 residues. Germline CDR1 reads GTSNPN; CDR2 reads SVGIG (reference sequence).

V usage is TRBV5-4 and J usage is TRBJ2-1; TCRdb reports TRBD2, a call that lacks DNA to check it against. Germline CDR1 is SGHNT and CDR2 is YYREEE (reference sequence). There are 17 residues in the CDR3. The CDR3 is CASSPGLAGWSSYEQFF.